One sample yielded the 27 T cell receptor beta chains listed below, sequenced in a study of a mutant IDH1 vaccine in newly diagnosed glioma. Described time point: week 35, safety follow-up. Each vaccine dose was 300 ug of mutant IDH1 20-mer peptide, with topical imiquimod. For these receptors, no antigen is known. Method: immunoSEQ multiplex PCR; TCRdb's copy keeps in-frame clones and lacks some. The table shows approximately 62,000 clones, with under 90% occurring only once. Source: PBMCs, taken from a glioma patient whose treatment included an IDH1 peptide vaccine. These TCRs come from a young man with glioma.

A remark on this clone: One end of the junction varies from germline; a read error may be responsible. This chain links TRBV27 with TRBJ2-4, with unresolved D. Germline CDR1 and CDR2: MNHEY and SMNVEV (reference sequence). This CDR3 region has 13 residues. CDR3 loop: CASSLSPKNIQYF. CDR3 nucleotide sequence: TGTGCCAGCAGCTTGTCCCCCAAGAACATTCAGTACTTC.

The sample holds many counts of this clone. The chain is built from TRBV6-4 and TRBJ2-3; 12 nucleotides line up with TRBD2. With V trimmed by 4 bases and J by 1 base, 0 bases remained unmatched. Germline V gene sequence: CDR1 MRHNA, CDR2 SNTAGT. This CDR3 is built from 15 residues. CDR3 protein: CASSGTSGGTDTQYF. Written as DNA, the CDR3 is TGTGCCAGCAGTGGGACTAGCGGGGGCACAGATACGCAGTATTTT.

CDR3 bases: TGTGCCAGCAGCCGACAGGGCGATCAGCCCCAGCATTTT. Protein sequence: CASSRQGDQPQHF. The chain employs TRBV9 and TRBJ1-5, with 7 bases matching TRBD1. Germline CDR1 and CDR2: SGDLS and YYNGEE. This CDR3 comprises 13 residues. With V trimmed by 4 bases and J by 5 bases, 3 bases remained unmatched. The complete variable domain, with remaining parts taken from reference TRBV9 and TRBJ1-5, reads DSGVTQTPKHLITATGQRVTLRCSPRSGDLSVYWYQQSLDQGLQFLIQYYNGEERAKGNILERFSAQQFPDLHSELNLSSLELGDSALYFCASSRQGDQPQHFGDGTRLSIL.

In its sample, this clone was seen once. The J gene is TRBJ1-2, the V gene TRBV10-3, with D tentatively TRBD1 (5 bases). V gave up 1 base and J gave up 3 bases, with 12 bases separating them. Germline V gene lookup returns CDR1 ENHRY and CDR2 SYGVKD. The CDR3 consists of 15 residues. The CDR3 region is CAISELGALDYGYTF. CDR3 sequence (DNA): TGTGCCATCAGTGAGTTAGGGGCCTTGGACTATGGCTACACCTTC.

This chain links TRBV2 with TRBJ1-2, with unresolved D. Deletions cut 4 bases from V and 4 bases from J, with 7 bases between. The CDR3 contains 12 residues. Germline V gene data show CDR1 as SNHLY and CDR2 as FYNNEI. The CDR3 DNA is TGTGCCAGCAGTGTCGTAGGCTATGGCTACACCTTC. It yields the protein CASSVVGYGYTF.

J is TRBJ2-5 and V is TRBV9; 14 bases agree with TRBD2. CDR3 length: 17 residues. Germline trimming cut 3 bases from V and 3 bases from J; bases unmatched to any gene: 7. Per the germline V gene, CDR1 is SGDLS and CDR2 is YYNGEE. CDR3 sequence (DNA): TGTGCCAGCAGCGCCCCGGAGACTAGCGGGGGGGAAGAGACCCAGTACTTC. Its translation is CASSAPETSGGEETQYF.

This clone was counted a single time. The chain has TRBV5-1 and TRBJ2-5, with a possible D match to TRBD1 (5 bases). CDR3 size: 14 residues. V lost 6 bases to trimming and J lost 1 base, with 13 bases between them. The germline V gene has CDR1 SGHRS and CDR2 YFSETQ. CDR3 in DNA: TGCGCCAGCAAACGAGACAGCACCCAAGAGACCCAGTACTTC. Residues: CASKRDSTQETQYF. Complete variable domain (other parts from reference TRBV5-1 and TRBJ2-5): KAGVTQTPRYLIKTRGQQVTLSCSPISGHRSVSWYQQTPGQGLQFLFEYFSETQRNKGNFPGRFSGRQFSNSRSEMNVSTLELGDSALYLCASKRDSTQETQYFGPGTRLLVL.

The chain joins TRBV2 to TRBJ1-2; possibly TRBD1 for D (6 bases). V was trimmed by 7 bases and J by 0 bases, leaving 15 bases between them. Germline V gene data show CDR1 as SNHLY and CDR2 as FYNNEI. This CDR3 is 15 amino acids long. CDR3 coding DNA: TGTGCCAGCACCTCGGAGGGGGGCCCTAACTATGGCTACACCTTC. Residues: CASTSEGGPNYGYTF.

This clone showed up just a few times. The chain recombines TRBV7-9 with TRBJ1-2; D call uncertain. V lost 4 bases, J lost 0 bases, and 9 bases lay in between. Germline loops: CDR1 SEHNR, CDR2 FQNEAQ (reference sequence). The CDR3 sequence is 14 residues long. CDR3 loop: CASSSLVANYGYTF. As DNA, the CDR3 is TGTGCCAGCAGCTCCCTAGTAGCTAACTATGGCTACACCTTC.

The V gene is TRBV18, the J gene TRBJ1-2; 9 bases are a match to TRBD1. The V and J ends lost 3 bases and 2 bases, in that order; junction bases with no gene match: 4. Germline-derived CDR1 and CDR2 are KGHSH and LQKENI. This CDR3 comprises 15 residues. The CDR3 sequence: CASSPPGTGNYGYTF. The CDR3 nucleotides are TGTGCCAGCTCACCTCCCGGGACAGGGAACTATGGCTACACCTTC. The full variable domain, its missing parts supplied by reference TRBV18 and TRBJ1-2, is NAGVMQNPRHLVRRRGQEARLRCSPMKGHSHVYWYRQLPEEGLKFMVYLQKENIIDESGMPKERFSAEFPKEGPSILRIQQVVRGDSAAYFCASSPPGTGNYGYTFGSGTRLTVV.

V and J are TRBV27 and TRBJ2-7; no reliable D call. V was cut by 4 bases and J by 3 bases, with 4 bases left in between. The CDR3 runs to 11 residues. Germline CDR1 MNHEY, CDR2 SMNVEV (reference sequence). The CDR3 region has the DNA TGTGCCAGCAGTTCGAACTACGAGCAGTACTTC. This sequence encodes CASSSNYEQYF.

Only a few counts were recorded for this clone. V is TRBV6-1 and J is TRBJ1-6, with unresolved D. The germline V gene encodes CDR1 MNHNS and CDR2 SASEGT. V was cut by 7 bases and J by 6 bases, with 10 bases left in between. The CDR3 is made up of 13 amino acids. CDR3 nucleotide sequence: TGTGCCAGCACGGAACAGACTAATTCACCCCTCCACTTT. Its protein product is CASTEQTNSPLHF.

This chain connects TRBV18 to TRBJ1-1, with TRBD1 identical over 8 bases. From germline, CDR1 is KGHSH and CDR2 LQKENI. V lost 3 bases to trimming and J lost 2 bases; unmatched junction nucleotides: 8. The CDR3 has 16 amino acids. DNA for the CDR3: TGTGCCAGCTCACCGGCTGCAGGGGGCATTAACACTGAAGCTTTCTTT. It translates to CASSPAAGGINTEAFF.

The chain combines TRBV7-6 with TRBJ1-4, with 10 nucleotides matching TRBD1. The CDR3 totals 17 residues. Germline trimming cut 4 bases from V and 0 bases from J; bases unmatched to any gene: 5. Germline assignment: CDR1 SGHVS and CDR2 FNYEAQ. This chain's CDR3 is CASSYMTGGSTNEKLFF. Here the CDR3 DNA reads TGTGCCAGCAGCTATATGACAGGGGGCTCAACTAATGAAAAACTGTTTTTT.

This chain connects TRBV29-1 to TRBJ1-1; 8 bases are a match to TRBD1. The trim removed 3 bases at V and 5 bases at J, leaving 5 bases unmatched. Germline V gives CDR1 SQVTM, CDR2 ANQGSEA. This CDR3 contains 13 residues. The CDR3 loop is CSVESDRVTEAFF. The CDR3 DNA reads as TGCAGCGTTGAGTCGGACAGGGTAACTGAAGCTTTCTTT.

The chain employs TRBV19 and TRBJ1-4, with a possible D match to TRBD1 (6 bases). Trimming took off 2 bases at V and 0 bases at J, with 13 bases between the two ends. CDR1 and CDR2 from the germline V gene are LNHDA and SQIVND (reference sequence). The length of the CDR3 is 17 residues. CDR3 protein: CASSIIGGGPTNEKLFF. In nucleotides, the CDR3 is TGTGCCAGTAGTATAATCGGCGGGGGGCCAACTAATGAAAAACTGTTTTTT.

The chain combines TRBV5-1 with TRBJ2-7, with D perhaps matching TRBD1 (6 bases). The CDR3 contains 15 residues. The germline V and J ends were trimmed by 4 bases and 4 bases, with 18 bases remaining between them. Per germline, CDR1 SGHRS and CDR2 YFSETQ. CDR3 in DNA: TGCGCCAGCAGCGTGGACAGATCTTTATTTTACGAGCAGTACTTC. It specifies CASSVDRSLFYEQYF.

The chain carries TRBV5-1 and TRBJ1-5; D uncertain. In germline, CDR1 is SGHRS, CDR2 YFSETQ. Between the trimmed V and J ends, which lost 5 bases and 0 bases, there was a span of 6 bases. This CDR3 has 13 amino acids. For the CDR3, the DNA is TGCGCCAGCAGAACCGATAGCAATCAGCCCCAGCATTTT. Protein: CASRTDSNQPQHF.

This chain connects TRBV29-1 to TRBJ1-1; unclear D gene. Germline CDR1 is SQVTM and CDR2 is ANQGSEA. This CDR3 contains 11 residues. V dropped 7 bases and J dropped 1 base, with 7 bases sitting between them. The CDR3 reads CSAGRNTEAFF. Written as DNA, the CDR3 is TGCAGCGCGGGAAGGAACACTGAAGCTTTCTTT.

The gene calls are TRBV6-5 and TRBJ1-4, with D possibly matching TRBD1 (6 bases). Germline CDR1 MNHEY, CDR2 SVGAGI. This CDR3 has 14 amino acids. The V and J ends lost 5 bases and 9 bases respectively, with 16 bases between them. DNA of the CDR3: TGTGCCAGCAGTGGTCTTCGGGACAATAAAAAACTGTTTTTT. It translates to CASSGLRDNKKLFF.

The chain has TRBV7-7 and TRBJ2-5; D unresolved. The CDR3 has 12 residues. V gave up 0 bases and J gave up 5 bases, with 4 bases separating them. The V gene's germline CDR1 is SSHAT and CDR2 FNYEAQ (reference sequence). The chain's CDR3 is CASSLAGETQYF. The DNA for the CDR3 is TGTGCCAGCAGCTTAGCGGGGGAGACCCAGTACTTC.

The rearrangement links TRBV30 to TRBJ1-6, with a possible D match to TRBD1 (5 bases). CDR1 is GTSNPN and CDR2 is SVGIG in the germline V gene (reference sequence). Trimming left V 3 bases short and J 5 bases short, with 14 bases between. The CDR3 totals 15 residues. The CDR3 loop reads CAWRSPGPNNSPLHF. As DNA, the CDR3 is TGTGCCTGGAGGTCCCCGGGACCAAATAATTCACCCCTCCACTTT.

The gene calls are TRBV6-5 and TRBJ1-2; D ambiguous. Trimming took off 7 bases at V and 4 bases at J, with 10 bases between the two ends. The CDR3 is 12 residues long. Per the germline V gene, CDR1 is MNHEY and CDR2 is SVGAGI. The CDR3 spells CASMGGAYGYTF. Written as DNA, the CDR3 is TGTGCCAGCATGGGAGGAGCCTATGGCTACACCTTC.

This chain joins TRBV13 and TRBJ2-7, with 8 bases that match TRBD2. CDR3 length: 12 residues. CDR1 and CDR2 from the germline V gene are PRHDT and FYEKMQ (reference sequence). The V and J ends lost 6 bases and 5 bases, in that order; junction bases with no gene match: 3. CDR3 sequence (DNA): TGTGCCAGCAGTCCAGCGGGGGACGAGCAGTACTTC. It encodes CASSPAGDEQYF. The whole variable domain, filled in from reference TRBV13 and TRBJ2-7, reads AAGVIQSPRHLIKEKRETATLKCYPIPRHDTVYWYQQGPGQDPQFLISFYEKMQSDKGSIPDRFSAQQFSDYHSELNMSSLELGDSALYFCASSPAGDEQYFGPGTRLTVT.

This chain links TRBV10-2 with TRBJ2-1; 8 nucleotides match TRBD2. The J segment lost 7 bases and the V segment lost 3 bases, leaving 11 bases of the junction unmatched. This CDR3 comprises 16 residues. The germline V gene has CDR1 WSHSY and CDR2 SAAADI. CDR3 region: CASSDLPGLVRNEQFF. CDR3 nucleotides: TGCGCCAGCAGTGATCTACCGGGACTAGTGAGGAATGAGCAGTTCTTC.

The chain uses TRBV30 and TRBJ1-2; 10 nucleotides align to TRBD1. In germline, CDR1 is GTSNPN, CDR2 SVGIG (reference sequence). V was clipped by 5 bases and J by 5 bases; unmatched bases: 5. This CDR3 region has 13 residues. The CDR3 DNA is TGTGCCTGGGGACAGGGGGAGTTTTATGGCTACACCTTC. Its translation: CAWGQGEFYGYTF.

This clone was detected only once. This rearrangement joins TRBV5-1 to TRBJ1-3; D is undetermined. Germline V gene data show CDR1 as SGHRS and CDR2 as YFSETQ. This CDR3 comprises 15 residues. V lost 5 bases and J lost 1, with 13 bases in between. The CDR3 loop reads CASRRAGFSGNTIYF. The CDR3 DNA follows: TGCGCCAGCAGGAGGGCCGGGTTTTCTGGAAACACCATATATTTT.